This T cell receptor (beta chain) was obtained from a study of blood T cells in healthy people across ages. Whole-study results and caveats: Diversity estimates from one million T cells were considered underestimates. A conclusive naive versus antigen-experienced comparison was prevented by the unsorted PBMCs. Naive T cell percentage strongly correlated with TCR beta diversity.

It was with a sample-barcoded 5' primer and a J-beta primer mix that a second PCR of about 6 to 12 cycles was run. Tags on each cDNA molecule came from a template-switch adaptor with 12 random nucleotides. A single record per CDR3 protein comes from TCRdb applying MiXCR to the 5' RACE reads. The table records approximately 1.5 million distinct CDR3 sequences, around 35% of them present only once. Regarding this clonotype: The target antigen is unknown.

Material: blood. The origin of this receptor is a woman in her twenties or thirties in good health.

The DNA of the CDR3 is TGTGCCAGTAGCTCACTCGCATTAGCGGGAGGAGAGACCCAGTACTTC. It translates to CASSSLALAGGETQYF. V is TRBV19 and J is TRBJ2-5, with 10 positions matching TRBD2. Germline trimming cut 6 bases from V and 4 bases from J; bases unmatched to any gene: 11. CDR3 length: 16 residues. Per germline, CDR1 LNHDA and CDR2 SQIVND (reference sequence).